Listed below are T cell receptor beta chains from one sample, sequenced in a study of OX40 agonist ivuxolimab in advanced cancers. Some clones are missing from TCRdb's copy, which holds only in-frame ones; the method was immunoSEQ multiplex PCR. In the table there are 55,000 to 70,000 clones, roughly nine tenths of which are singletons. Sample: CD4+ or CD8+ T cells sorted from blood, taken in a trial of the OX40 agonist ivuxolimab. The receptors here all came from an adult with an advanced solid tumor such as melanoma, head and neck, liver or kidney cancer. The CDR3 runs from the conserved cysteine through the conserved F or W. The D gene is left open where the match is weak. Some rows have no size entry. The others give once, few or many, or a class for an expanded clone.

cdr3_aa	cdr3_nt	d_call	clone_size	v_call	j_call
CATSRDRGENTGELFF	TGTGCCACCAGCAGAGATCGGGGGGAGAACACCGGGGAGCTGTTTTTT	TRBD2	.	TRBV15	TRBJ2-2
CASRALPTEAFF	TGTGCCAGCAGAGCATTACCCACTGAAGCTTTCTTT	.	few	TRBV2	TRBJ1-1
CSGVPLSYNEQFF	TGCAGCGGGGTCCCTCTCTCCTACAATGAGCAGTTCTTC	.	.	TRBV29-1	TRBJ2-1
CASRGTNSYEQYF	TGTGCCAGCAGGGGGACGAACTCCTACGAGCAGTACTTC	.	.	TRBV6-1	TRBJ2-7
CASSSGGYSGNTIYF	TGTGCCAGCAGTTCTGGGGGCTACTCTGGAAACACCATATATTTT	.	once	TRBV11-2	TRBJ1-3
CASSAHVGEPQHF	TGTGCCAGCTCCGCGCACGTAGGGGAGCCCCAGCATTTT	.	.	TRBV18	TRBJ1-5
CASSLDGQGARPLHF	TGTGCCAGCAGCTTAGACGGGCAGGGGGCTCGACCCCTCCACTTT	TRBD1	.	TRBV7-6	TRBJ1-6
CASSPFSESSYGYTF	TGTGCCAGCAGCCCATTCAGCGAGTCGTCCTATGGCTACACCTTC	.	.	TRBV4-2	TRBJ1-2
CASRTGTGNQPQHF	TGCGCCAGCAGGACCGGGACAGGCAATCAGCCCCAGCATTTT	TRBD1	.	TRBV10-2	TRBJ1-5
CASSYDRGLETEAFF	TGTGCCAGCAGTTACGACAGGGGCCTAGAGACTGAAGCTTTCTTT	TRBD1	.	TRBV6-5	TRBJ1-1
CASSLASKNIQYF	TGTGCCAGCAGCTTGGCTAGCAAAAACATTCAGTACTTC	.	.	TRBV7-2	TRBJ2-4
CASSLSPPSGGHNEQFF	TGCGCCAGCAGCTTATCCCCCCCGAGCGGAGGGCACAATGAGCAGTTCTTC	.	.	TRBV5-1	TRBJ2-1
CASSFSTGTAIGGKGYTF	TGCGCCAGCAGCTTTTCGACCGGGACAGCTATTGGTGGGAAAGGCTACACCTTC	TRBD1	once	TRBV5-1	TRBJ1-2
CASSRGQGAQFGQAFF	TGTGCCAGCAGCCGAGGACAGGGGGCGCAATTCGGCCAAGCTTTCTTT	TRBD1	.	TRBV27	TRBJ1-1
CATSSEQGRLSNQPQHF	TGTGCCACCAGCAGTGAACAGGGGAGGTTGAGCAATCAGCCCCAGCATTTT	TRBD1	.	TRBV15	TRBJ1-5
CASSQDRSSGGFGNTGELFF	TGTGCCAGCAGCCAAGATCGGAGTAGCGGGGGTTTCGGGAACACCGGGGAGCTGTTTTTT	TRBD2	.	TRBV4-2	TRBJ2-2
CASSFQGYEQYF	TGTGCCAGCAGCTTCCAGGGGTACGAGCAGTACTTC	.	.	TRBV11-1	TRBJ2-7
CASKRTSQETQYF	TGCGCCAGCAAAAGGACCAGCCAAGAGACCCAGTACTTC	.	.	TRBV5-1	TRBJ2-5
CASTPNPTQGNEQYF	TGTGCCAGCACTCCTAACCCAACACAGGGTAACGAGCAGTACTTC	.	.	TRBV2	TRBJ2-7
CASSEGGLFRGYTF	TGTGCCAGCAGTGAAGGAGGACTGTTTCGGGGCTACACCTTC	.	.	TRBV25-1	TRBJ1-2
CASSEAAFAGGSQETQYF	TGTGCCAGCAGTGAAGCCGCCTTCGCGGGGGGCTCCCAAGAGACCCAGTACTTC	TRBD2	few	TRBV2	TRBJ2-5
CASSSWTVNEQFF	TGTGCCAGCAGCTCCTGGACAGTTAATGAGCAGTTCTTC	.	.	TRBV7-2	TRBJ2-1
CASSLPRAPGNTIYF	TGTGCCAGCAGCTTACCCCGGGCTCCTGGAAACACCATATATTTT	.	.	TRBV7-9	TRBJ1-3
CASSSDRAVGYTF	TGTGCCAGCAGTTCTGACAGGGCGGTAGGCTACACCTTC	TRBD1	.	TRBV7-8	TRBJ1-2
CASTPTGATNTEAFF	TGTGCCAGCACTCCGACAGGGGCTACGAACACTGAAGCTTTCTTT	TRBD1	.	TRBV18	TRBJ1-1